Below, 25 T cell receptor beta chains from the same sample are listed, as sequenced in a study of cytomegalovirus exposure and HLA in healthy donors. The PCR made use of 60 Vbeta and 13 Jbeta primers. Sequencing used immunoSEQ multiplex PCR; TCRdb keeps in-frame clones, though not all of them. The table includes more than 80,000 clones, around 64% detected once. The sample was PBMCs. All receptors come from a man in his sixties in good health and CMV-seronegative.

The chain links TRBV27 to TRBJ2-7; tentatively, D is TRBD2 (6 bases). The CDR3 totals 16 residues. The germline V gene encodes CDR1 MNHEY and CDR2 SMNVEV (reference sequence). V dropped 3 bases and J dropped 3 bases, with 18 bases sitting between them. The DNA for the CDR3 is TGTGCCAGCAGTTTCCCATCCGGGCCCGGGGGCTACGAGCAGTACTTC. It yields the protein CASSFPSGPGGYEQYF.

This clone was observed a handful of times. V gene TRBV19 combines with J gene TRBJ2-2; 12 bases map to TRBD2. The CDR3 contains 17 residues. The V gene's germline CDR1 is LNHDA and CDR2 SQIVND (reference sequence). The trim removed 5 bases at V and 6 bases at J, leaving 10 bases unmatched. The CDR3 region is CASSLSPSGRAPGELFF. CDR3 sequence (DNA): TGTGCCAGTAGTCTGAGTCCTAGCGGGAGGGCCCCCGGGGAGCTGTTTTTT.

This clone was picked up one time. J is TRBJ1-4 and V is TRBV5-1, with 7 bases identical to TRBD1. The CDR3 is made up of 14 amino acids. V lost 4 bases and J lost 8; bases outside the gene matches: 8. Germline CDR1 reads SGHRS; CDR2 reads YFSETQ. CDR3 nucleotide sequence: TGCGCCAGCAGCACCGGACAGGAGGGGGAAAAACTGTTTTTT. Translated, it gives CASSTGQEGEKLFF.

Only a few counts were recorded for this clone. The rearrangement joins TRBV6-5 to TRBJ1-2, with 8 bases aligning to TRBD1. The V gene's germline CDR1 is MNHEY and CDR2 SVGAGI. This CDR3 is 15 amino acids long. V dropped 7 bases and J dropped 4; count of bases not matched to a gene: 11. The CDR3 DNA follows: TGTGCCAGCAAACCAGGGGGCGGGCTTTCCTATGGCTACACCTTC. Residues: CASKPGGGLSYGYTF.

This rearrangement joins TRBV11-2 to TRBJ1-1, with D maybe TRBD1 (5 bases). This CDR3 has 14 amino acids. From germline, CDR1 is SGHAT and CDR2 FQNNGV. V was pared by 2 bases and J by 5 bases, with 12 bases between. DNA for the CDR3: TGTGCCAGCAGCTTACTGCGGGGGGAAACTGAAGCTTTCTTT. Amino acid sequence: CASSLLRGETEAFF.

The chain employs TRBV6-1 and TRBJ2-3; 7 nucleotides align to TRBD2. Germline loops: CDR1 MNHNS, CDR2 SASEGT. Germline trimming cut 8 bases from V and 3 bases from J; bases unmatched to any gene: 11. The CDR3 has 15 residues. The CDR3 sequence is CASSLAGSLTDTQYF. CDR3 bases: TGTGCCAGCTCCTTAGCGGGTTCCCTGACAGATACGCAGTATTTT.

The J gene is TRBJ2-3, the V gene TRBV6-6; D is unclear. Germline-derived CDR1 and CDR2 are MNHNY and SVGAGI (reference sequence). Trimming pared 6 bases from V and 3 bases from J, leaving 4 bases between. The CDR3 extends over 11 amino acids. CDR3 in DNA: TGTGCCAGCAGGCAGACAGATACGCAGTATTTT. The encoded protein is CASRQTDTQYF.

The CDR3: CSVVSQGLSEAFF. CDR3 in DNA: TGCAGCGTTGTATCCCAGGGATTGTCTGAAGCTTTCTTT. V and J are TRBV29-1 and TRBJ1-1, with D possibly matching TRBD1 (5 bases). The CDR3 covers 13 residues. V was clipped by 4 bases and J by 6 bases, with 15 bases between them. Germline-derived CDR1 and CDR2 are SQVTM and ANQGSEA.

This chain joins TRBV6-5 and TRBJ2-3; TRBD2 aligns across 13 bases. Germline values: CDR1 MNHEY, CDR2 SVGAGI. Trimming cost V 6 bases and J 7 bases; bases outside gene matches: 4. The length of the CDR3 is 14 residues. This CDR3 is CASSYGTSGNTQYF. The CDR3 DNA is TGTGCCAGCAGCTACGGGACTAGCGGGAATACGCAGTATTTT.

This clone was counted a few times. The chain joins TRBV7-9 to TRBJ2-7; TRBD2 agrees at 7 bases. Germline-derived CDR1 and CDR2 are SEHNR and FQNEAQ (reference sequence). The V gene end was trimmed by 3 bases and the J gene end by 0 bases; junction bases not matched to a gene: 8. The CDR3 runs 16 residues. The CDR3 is CASSLVLRGSSYEQYF. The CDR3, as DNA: TGTGCCAGCAGCTTGGTCCTGCGGGGGAGCTCCTACGAGCAGTACTTC. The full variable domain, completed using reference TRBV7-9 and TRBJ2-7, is DTGVSQNPRHKITKRGQNVTFRCDPISEHNRLYWYRQTLGQGPEFLTYFQNEAQLEKSRLLSDRFSAERPKGSFSTLEIQRTEQGDSAMYLCASSLVLRGSSYEQYFGPGTRLTVT.

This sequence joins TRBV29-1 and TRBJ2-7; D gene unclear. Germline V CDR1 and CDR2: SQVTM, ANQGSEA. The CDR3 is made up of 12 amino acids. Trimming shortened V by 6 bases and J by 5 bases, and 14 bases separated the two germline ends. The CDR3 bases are TGCAGCGTATTCGACCGAGAGGACGAGCAGTACTTC. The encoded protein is CSVFDREDEQYF.

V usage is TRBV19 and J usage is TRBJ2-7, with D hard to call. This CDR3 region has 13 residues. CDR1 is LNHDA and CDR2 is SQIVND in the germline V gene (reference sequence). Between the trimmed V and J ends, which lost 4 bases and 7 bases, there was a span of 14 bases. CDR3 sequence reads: CASSSTVKWEQYF. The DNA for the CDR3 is TGTGCCAGTAGTAGTACGGTTAAGTGGGAGCAGTACTTC.

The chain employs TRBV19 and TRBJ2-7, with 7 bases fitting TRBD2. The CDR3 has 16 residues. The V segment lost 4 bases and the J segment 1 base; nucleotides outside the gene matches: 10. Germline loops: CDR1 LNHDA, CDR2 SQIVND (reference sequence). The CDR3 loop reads CASSKFLLANSYEQYF. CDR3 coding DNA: TGTGCCAGTAGTAAATTTCTACTAGCGAATTCCTACGAGCAGTACTTC.

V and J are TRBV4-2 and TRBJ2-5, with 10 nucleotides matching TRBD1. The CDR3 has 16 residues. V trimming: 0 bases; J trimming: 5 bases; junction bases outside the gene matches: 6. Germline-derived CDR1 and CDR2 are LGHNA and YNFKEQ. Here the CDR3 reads CASSQEGGTGAETQYF. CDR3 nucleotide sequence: TGTGCCAGCAGCCAAGAAGGTGGGACAGGGGCCGAGACCCAGTACTTC.

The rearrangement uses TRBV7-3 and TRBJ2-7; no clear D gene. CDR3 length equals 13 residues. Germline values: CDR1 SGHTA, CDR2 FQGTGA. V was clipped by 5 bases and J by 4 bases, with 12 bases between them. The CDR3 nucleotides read TGTGCCAGCAGCCCCGGTTACGCTTACGAGCAGTACTTC. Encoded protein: CASSPGYAYEQYF. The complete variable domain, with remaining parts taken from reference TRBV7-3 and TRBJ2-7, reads GAGVSQTPSNKVTEKGKYVELRCDPISGHTALYWYRQSLGQGPEFLIYFQGTGAADDSGLPNDRFFAVRPEGSVSTLKIQRTERGDSAVYLCASSPGYAYEQYFGPGTRLTVT.

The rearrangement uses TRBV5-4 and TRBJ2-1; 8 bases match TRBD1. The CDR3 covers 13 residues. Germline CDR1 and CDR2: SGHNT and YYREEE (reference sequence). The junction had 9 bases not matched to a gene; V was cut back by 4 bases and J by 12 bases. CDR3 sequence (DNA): TGTGCCAGCAGCCGCGGACAGGGTTTAATGCAGTTCTTC. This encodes CASSRGQGLMQFF.

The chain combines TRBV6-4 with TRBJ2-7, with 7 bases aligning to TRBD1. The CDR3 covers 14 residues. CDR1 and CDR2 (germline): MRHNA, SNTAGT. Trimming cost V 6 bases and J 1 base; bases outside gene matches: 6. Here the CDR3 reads CASSPSGQSYEQYF. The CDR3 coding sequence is TGTGCCAGCAGCCCTTCGGGACAGTCCTACGAGCAGTACTTC.

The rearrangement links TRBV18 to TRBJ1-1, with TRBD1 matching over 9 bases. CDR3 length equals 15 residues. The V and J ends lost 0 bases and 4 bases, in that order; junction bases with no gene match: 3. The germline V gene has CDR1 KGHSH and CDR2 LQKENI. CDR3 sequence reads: CASSPPTGQGTEAFF. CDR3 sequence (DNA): TGTGCCAGCTCACCACCTACGGGACAGGGCACTGAAGCTTTCTTT.

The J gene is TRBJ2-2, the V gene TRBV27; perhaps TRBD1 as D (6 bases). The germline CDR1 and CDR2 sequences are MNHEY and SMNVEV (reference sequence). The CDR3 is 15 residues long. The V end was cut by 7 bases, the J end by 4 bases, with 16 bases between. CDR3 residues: CASTRTGPGTGELFF. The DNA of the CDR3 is TGTGCCAGCACCCGAACAGGGCCAGGCACCGGGGAGCTGTTTTTT.

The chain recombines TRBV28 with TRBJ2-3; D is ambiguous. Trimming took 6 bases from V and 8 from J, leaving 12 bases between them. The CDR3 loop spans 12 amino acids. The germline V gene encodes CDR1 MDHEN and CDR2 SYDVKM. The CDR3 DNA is TGTGCCAGCAGCCTAGGCGAGTTTACGCAGTATTTT. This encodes CASSLGEFTQYF.

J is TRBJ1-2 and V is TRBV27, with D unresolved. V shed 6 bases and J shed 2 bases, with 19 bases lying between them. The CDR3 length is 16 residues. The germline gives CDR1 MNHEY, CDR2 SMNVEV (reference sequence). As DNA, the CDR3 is TGTGCCAGCAGCCCCGGACTGGGCTTAAAGAACTATGGCTACACCTTC. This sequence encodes CASSPGLGLKNYGYTF.

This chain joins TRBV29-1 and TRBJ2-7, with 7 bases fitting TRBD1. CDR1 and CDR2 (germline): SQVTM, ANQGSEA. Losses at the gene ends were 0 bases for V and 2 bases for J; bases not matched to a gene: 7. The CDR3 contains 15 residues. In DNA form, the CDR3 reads TGCAGCGTTGAAGATCGCGACAGGGTACCCTACGAGCAGTACTTC. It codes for CSVEDRDRVPYEQYF.

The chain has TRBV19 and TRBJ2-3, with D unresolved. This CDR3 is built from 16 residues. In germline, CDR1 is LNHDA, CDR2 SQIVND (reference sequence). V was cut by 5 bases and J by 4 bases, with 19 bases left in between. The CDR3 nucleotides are TGTGCCAGTAGTCCACGAGGCACTGTTATCTCAGATACGCAGTATTTT. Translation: CASSPRGTVISDTQYF.

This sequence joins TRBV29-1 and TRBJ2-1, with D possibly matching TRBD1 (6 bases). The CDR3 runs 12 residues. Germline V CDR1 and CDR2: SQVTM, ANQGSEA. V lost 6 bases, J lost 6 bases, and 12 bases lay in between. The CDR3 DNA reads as TGCAGCGTCAGAACAGGGAGCAATGAGCAGTTCTTC. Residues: CSVRTGSNEQFF.

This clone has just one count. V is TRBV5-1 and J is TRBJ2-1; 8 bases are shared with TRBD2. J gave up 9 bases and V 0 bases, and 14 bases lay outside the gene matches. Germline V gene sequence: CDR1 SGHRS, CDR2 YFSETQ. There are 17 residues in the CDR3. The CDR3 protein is CASSLELMASRGGEQFF. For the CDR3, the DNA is TGCGCCAGCAGCTTGGAGTTGATGGCTAGCCGGGGGGGTGAGCAGTTCTTC.